This TCR beta chain came from a study of T cells expressing NK-cell markers. Overall study: The TCR beta repertoires originated in sorted CD3+CD56+NKG2C+, CD3+CD56+NKG2C- and CD3+CD56-NKG2C+ T cells.

Germline CDR1 reads KGHSH; CDR2 reads LQKENI. This CDR3 contains 15 residues. Study-level findings and limits: Dominance of the CD3+CD56-NKG2C+ fraction by these clonotypes also held in a handful of donors.

Remarks on this clonotype: The antigen is unknown.

TCRdb reworked the 5' RACE reads into one entry per CDR3 protein, no DNA. This listing includes hundreds of thousands of distinct CDR3 sequences. The sample comprised blood T cells: a sorted CD56 or NKG2C T cell subset, CD4+ or CD8+ T cells, or bulk PBMC T cells (not recorded which). The receptor was derived from a woman aged 18-69 years in good health. The chain has TRBV18 and TRBJ2-5; TCRdb picks TRBD2, but there is no DNA to check that call. This CDR3 reads CASSPRLAVQETQYF.